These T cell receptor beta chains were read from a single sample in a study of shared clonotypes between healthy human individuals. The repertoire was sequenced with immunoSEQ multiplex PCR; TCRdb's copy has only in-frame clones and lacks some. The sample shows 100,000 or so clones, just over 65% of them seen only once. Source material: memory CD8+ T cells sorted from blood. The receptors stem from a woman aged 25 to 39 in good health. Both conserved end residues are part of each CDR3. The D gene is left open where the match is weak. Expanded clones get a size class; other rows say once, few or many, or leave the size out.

TGTGCCAGTAGTATCGCGCTGAGCTCCTACGAGCAGTACTTC CASSIALSSYEQYF large TRBV19 - 14 TRBJ2-7
TGTGCCAGCAGCCAAGACCTAGGGGGGACCGTCGGGCAGTACTTC CASSQDLGGTVGQYF - TRBV4-2 - 15 TRBJ2-7
TGTGCCTGGATCAGGGCAGGGGGCTACGAGCAGTACTTC CAWIRAGGYEQYF - TRBV30 TRBD1 13 TRBJ2-7
TGTGCCAGCAGCGCCAAGGGGGGGTATGACGAGCAGTACTTC CASSAKGGYDEQYF - TRBV9 - 14 TRBJ2-7
TGTGCCAGCTCACCACGGGTTGGGGACAGGAGCTCCTACGAGCAGTACTTC CASSPRVGDRSSYEQYF - TRBV18 TRBD1 17 TRBJ2-7
TGTGCCAGCAGCCAATCTCAGGGCGGCGGCTACACCTTC CASSQSQGGGYTF few TRBV14 - 13 TRBJ1-2
TGTGCCAGCAGTATATCGGGGACAGGGGGCTATGGCTACACCTTC CASSISGTGGYGYTF - TRBV6-5 TRBD1 15 TRBJ1-2
TGTGCCAGCAGCTTACTAGCGGGAGGGCCAGAGACCCAGTACTTC CASSLLAGGPETQYF - TRBV7-3 TRBD2 15 TRBJ2-5
TGCAGCGTCTCATCCGGGACTAGCCTAATCGGGGAGCAGTACTTC CSVSSGTSLIGEQYF - TRBV29-1 TRBD2 15 TRBJ2-7
TGTGCCAGCAGTTTTTCGGGACAGGGGATGGCTTTCTTT CASSFSGQGMAFF - TRBV27 TRBD1 13 TRBJ1-1
TGTGCCAGCAGTGGCGGACTAGCGGGGAACACCGGGGAGCTGTTTTTT CASSGGLAGNTGELFF few TRBV6-1 TRBD2 16 TRBJ2-2
TGTGCCAGCAGTCTCTGGAGGTCAAACTATGGCTACACCTTC CASSLWRSNYGYTF - TRBV2 - 14 TRBJ1-2
TGCAGCGTCTCAAGCACTAGCGGGAGTATCTACGAGCAGTACTTC CSVSSTSGSIYEQYF - TRBV29-1 TRBD2 15 TRBJ2-7
TGCGCCAGCAGCCAAGGTGGGAGTGGGTACAATGAGCAGTTCTTC CASSQGGSGYNEQFF once TRBV4-1 - 15 TRBJ2-1
TGCAGCGTTGATGACGGTTACTACAATGAGCAGTTCTTC CSVDDGYYNEQFF few TRBV29-1 - 13 TRBJ2-1
TGCGCCAGCAGCTTTTCAAGCGGGGCCTACAATGAGCAGTTCTTC CASSFSSGAYNEQFF - TRBV5-1 TRBD2 15 TRBJ2-1
TGCGCCAGCAGTGAGATAGCGGGGGTCGACCAAGAGACCCAGTACTTC CASSEIAGVDQETQYF few TRBV10-1 TRBD2 16 TRBJ2-5
TGTGCCACCAGCAGAGCCACGACAGAGAGCTCCTACAATGAGCAGTTCTTC CATSRATTESSYNEQFF - TRBV15 - 17 TRBJ2-1
TGTGCCAGCAGTTTGAGGTCACCGTGGCTACCACGCGACCCCAGACAGCCCCAGCATTTT CASSLRSPWLPRDPRQPQHF - TRBV28 - 20 TRBJ1-5
TGTGCCAGCAGTCCGGGGGAAACTCCTCTCTACACCTTC CASSPGETPLYTF - TRBV9 - 13 TRBJ1-2
TGTGCCAGCAGTTTGTGTGAGCCCCCCTACGAGCGGCAGTACTTC CASSLCEPPYERQYF - TRBV28 - 15 TRBJ2-7
TGTGCCACCAGCAGAGATTCGGGTGGGGTAGGTTACGAGCAGTACTTC CATSRDSGGVGYEQYF few TRBV15 - 16 TRBJ2-7
TGTGCCAGCAGTTCTAATTTGCTGAGCTCCTACAATGAGCAGTTCTTC CASSSNLLSSYNEQFF few TRBV6-5 - 16 TRBJ2-1
TGTGCCAGCAGCGCGGGACAGGGGGCGGGGACCCAGTACTTC CASSAGQGAGTQYF - TRBV11-2 TRBD1 14 TRBJ2-5
TGTGCCAGCTCACCGACGGCTGACTATGGCTACACCTTC CASSPTADYGYTF - TRBV18 - 13 TRBJ1-2
TGTGCCAGCAACTCCCTTGACAGGGCAATCTACGAGCAGTACTTC CASNSLDRAIYEQYF many TRBV27 TRBD1 15 TRBJ2-7
TGTGCCAGCAGCCAAGACGAGCTAGCAAGAACGACCCAGTACTTC CASSQDELARTTQYF - TRBV4-2 - 15 TRBJ2-5
TGTGCCAGCAAGATCAAGACAGGCGATCAGCCCCAGCATTTT CASKIKTGDQPQHF - TRBV6-1 - 14 TRBJ1-5
TGTGCCAGCAGTTATAATCAGGGGTTTGGCTACACCTTC CASSYNQGFGYTF many TRBV27 - 13 TRBJ1-2
TGTGCCAGCAGTTATATTCCTGACTCGGCGCGCTATGGCTACACCTTC CASSYIPDSARYGYTF - TRBV28 - 16 TRBJ1-2
TGTGCCAGCAGTCCGGGACAGGGGGATTTGGATACGCAGTATTTT CASSPGQGDLDTQYF many TRBV25-1 TRBD1 15 TRBJ2-3
TGTGCCAGCAGCCCTCCCGGTATTGGGACAGGCTATGGCTACACCTTC CASSPPGIGTGYGYTF - TRBV4-2 TRBD1 16 TRBJ1-2
TGCGCCAGCAGCTTATACAGGGGGCGTTTAAGAGCTAACTATGGCTACACCTTC CASSLYRGRLRANYGYTF once TRBV5-1 TRBD1 18 TRBJ1-2
TGTGCCAGCACGGCTAGCGGCCCGTGGGAGCAGTACTTC CASTASGPWEQYF - TRBV28 TRBD2 13 TRBJ2-7
TGTGCCAGCAGCTCTGGACAGGGAGGTAGGAATCAGCCCCAGCATTTT CASSSGQGGRNQPQHF - TRBV7-9 TRBD1 16 TRBJ1-5
TGCGCCAGCAGTCATGTATCCTATGGCTACACCTTC CASSHVSYGYTF - TRBV23-1 - 12 TRBJ1-2
TGTGCCAGCAGCCAAGGGCGGGAATTTAGTGAGCAGTTCTTC CASSQGREFSEQFF - TRBV5-4 - 14 TRBJ2-1
TGCGCCAGCAGGACCCTCGTGGAGAGCTCCTACGAGCAGTACTTC CASRTLVESSYEQYF - TRBV4-1 - 15 TRBJ2-7
TGTGCCAGCTCGGACAGGGACGATGGCTACACCTTC CASSDRDDGYTF - TRBV6-5 TRBD1 12 TRBJ1-2
TGTGCCAGCACCCAAGGGTACTCTGGGGCCAACGTCCTGACTTTC CASTQGYSGANVLTF - TRBV6-1 - 15 TRBJ2-6
TGTGCCAGCAGCCCGACTCTATTCGAGCAGTACTTC CASSPTLFEQYF - TRBV7-9 - 12 TRBJ2-7
TGCGCCAGCAGCTTCGACAGTTCTGGAAACACCATATATTTT CASSFDSSGNTIYF - TRBV5-1 - 14 TRBJ1-3
TGTGCCTCCGACCGACTCTCTGGAAACACCATATATTTT CASDRLSGNTIYF - TRBV30 - 13 TRBJ1-3
TGTGCCAGCAGTGAAAGGACTGACGGCGGTCAAAAAGCTTTCTTT CASSERTDGGQKAFF many TRBV6-4 - 15 TRBJ1-1
TGCGCCACCGGCCGGGTACTCTACAATGAGCAGTTCTTC CATGRVLYNEQFF - TRBV4-1 - 13 TRBJ2-1
TGCGCCAGCAGTGAGTTACAGGACACCTACGAGCAGTACTTC CASSELQDTYEQYF many TRBV10-2 - 14 TRBJ2-7
TGTGCCAGCATCTATAGCGGGAGGGCCTCGGGTGAGCAGTTCTTC CASIYSGRASGEQFF - TRBV28 TRBD2 15 TRBJ2-1
TGTGCCAGCAGTGACCCTTCGACTAGCGGGAGACAAGAGACCCAGTACTTC CASSDPSTSGRQETQYF - TRBV6-4 TRBD2 17 TRBJ2-5
TGTGCCAGCAGCTTAGGCCGACTAGCGGGGTACAATGAGCAGTTCTTC CASSLGRLAGYNEQFF once TRBV7-9 TRBD2 16 TRBJ2-1
TGTGCCAGCAGTTACACCGGGGATCGAAGCACAGATACGCAGTATTTT CASSYTGDRSTDTQYF - TRBV28 - 16 TRBJ2-3
TGTGCCAGCAGTCTAGTCCATTCGAGCACTGAAGCTTTCTTT CASSLVHSSTEAFF - TRBV27 - 14 TRBJ1-1
TGTGCCAGGGAGAGTACCGGGGAGCTGTTTTTT CARESTGELFF few TRBV7-9 - 11 TRBJ2-2
TGTGCCAGCAGTGAAGGCCAGGGTGGTTACGAGCAGTACTTC CASSEGQGGYEQYF - TRBV6-1 - 14 TRBJ2-7
TGTGCCAGCAGCCAAGGAACCGCCTCCTACAATGAGCAGTTCTTC CASSQGTASYNEQFF - TRBV7-3 - 15 TRBJ2-1
TGTGCCAGCACCTTAGGGGCAGGGAAGGGTTGCAATCAGCCCCAGCATTTT CASTLGAGKGCNQPQHF - TRBV21-1 - 17 TRBJ1-5
TGTGCCAGCAGTTTATGGGCCCGGGGTCCGTATGGCTACACCTTC CASSLWARGPYGYTF - TRBV27 - 15 TRBJ1-2
TGTGCCAGCAGCTTTGGGGGGGCTGGCTCCTACGAGCAGTACTTC CASSFGGAGSYEQYF - TRBV11-2 - 15 TRBJ2-7
TGTGCCAGCAGCATAGCGGGCTCGATTGTTTACGAGCAGTACTTC CASSIAGSIVYEQYF few TRBV5-4 TRBD2 15 TRBJ2-7